Listed below are T cell receptor beta chains from one sample, sequenced in a study of blood T cell repertoires in COVID-19. Method: immunoSEQ multiplex PCR; TCRdb's copy keeps in-frame clones and lacks some. The data contain under 500,000 clones, more than 85% of them singletons. The sample taken for sequencing was peripheral blood. The source is a woman aged 30 to 39 with acute or convalescent COVID-19. CDR3s include the opening cysteine and the closing phenylalanine or tryptophan.

TRBV7-2,CAVSGGPHEQYF
TRBV13,CASSLSGEYGYTF
TRBV20-1,CSAGAGGEQYF
TRBV6-6,CASSRDRDNQPQHF
TRBV7-8,CASSSTGALGQPQHF
TRBV6-6,CASSHHRTGTGNEQFF
TRBV5-5,CASSFDGQYNEQFF
TRBV28,CASSRPGTLTYEQYF
TRBV5-4,CASRKAGGTYNEQFF
TRBV5-1,CASSQTTAGYGYTF
TRBV3-1/TRBV3-2,CASSRSGPSTDTQYF
TRBV4-1,CASSQALISGGASETQYF
TRBV19,CASKRFLKWNTIYF
TRBV2,CASSGAGGPNNEQFF
TRBV7-9,CASSTPGQGLKTQYF
TRBV29-1,CSGRGDQDTQYF
TRBV27,CASSSRGGAGANVLTF
TRBV3-1/TRBV3-2,CASSQGNRKLFF
TRBV10-3,CAISWDIGYEQYF
TRBV30,CAWSVGFAYEQYF
TRBV28,CASSFASFWGTVNGEQFF
TRBV3-1/TRBV3-2,CASTVEGYTGELFF
TRBV2,CASSEQGGKNTEAFF